This T cell receptor beta chain came from a study of PD-L1 blockade in urothelial cancer. The overall study: Most of the 29 patients were males with bladder-origin urothelial cancer. Across blood samples, T cells had a median count of approximately 130,000.

This sample's time point: peripheral blood 6 weeks after treatment start. Locally advanced or metastatic urothelial carcinoma affected all patients. PCRs each included synthetic TCR analog templates spiked in. Some clones are missing from TCRdb's copy, which holds only in-frame ones; the method was immunoSEQ multiplex PCR. The repertoire holds around 110,000 clones, with more than 85% as singletons. Germline CDR1 and CDR2: LGHNA and YNFKEQ. With 0 bases removed from V and 2 bases from J, the gap between germline ends came to 10 bases. The CDR3 is 15 residues long. Sequenced material: PBMCs, taken around atezolizumab (anti-PD-L1) treatment. This TCR was recovered from a man aged 60 to 69 with urothelial cancer. This rearrangement joins TRBV4-2 to TRBJ1-2, with D possibly matching TRBD1 (6 bases). The DNA for the CDR3 is TGTGCCAGCAGCCAAGATCCAGGGGCAAACTATGGCTACACCTTC. As protein: CASSQDPGANYGYTF.